One TCR beta chain is described in this entry. Its antigen is currently not known. Base-call qualities are not available, and no considerably larger clone is one nucleotide away. This entry is derived from a study of identical twins (dated by TCRdb to about 2016). About the investigation overall: To test whether fetal clonotypes persist, this study deep-sequenced TCR alpha and beta repertoires from monozygotic twins, from unrelated adults of various ages, and from cord blood. Replicate twin experiments were performed at different times using different library preparation protocols to rule out contamination.

What the work shows at the level of the full study, not this receptor alone: Abundant cord blood beta clonotypes carried fewer insertions; young adult naive repertoires showed a weaker similar trend, while memory repertoires showed none. Invariant T cells such as MAIT and iNKT could partly confound zero-insertion analyses, though diverse VJ usage argued against this for most clonotypes. Out-of-frame TCR alpha sharing in monozygotic twins was systematically underestimated by recombination models, whereas sharing between unrelated individuals was in agreement with the recombination models. Compared with coincidental sharing between unrelated individuals, out-of-frame TCR alpha sequences shared between twins had an excess of sequences with low generation probability. Because the same donors could not be followed over many years, the conclusions relied on cross-sectional statistical analysis. The excess sharing between twins in beta out-of-frame sequences was weaker because fewer shared sequences reduced the signal-to-noise ratio.

The library relied on 5' RACE. The sample was run on an Illumina HiSeq 2000. A universal primer binding site was introduced by template switching, and a unique molecular identifier was present in the final cDNA, enabling accurate counting of TCR cDNA molecules. Specific primers in the conserved constant-segment region were used to synthesize first-strand cDNA for TCR alpha and beta chains. To control for contamination, each cDNA library was double barcoded with a SMART-Mk sample barcode plus Illumina barcodes. TruSeq adapter sequences and Illumina sample barcodes were added in two successive PCR steps. Sequencing of the TCR alpha and beta cDNA libraries was done on the Illumina HiSeq platform using custom primers. In the authors' own workflow: Raw reads were processed with MiGEC to extract unique molecular identifiers, and MiXCR was used to determine CDR3 positions. For each individual, recombination models were inferred using an EM algorithm with the repgenHMM and IGoR tools. Shared clonotypes were analyzed with the tcR package in R, and sharing was normalized by the product of cloneset sizes. To study raw recombination without the effects of thymic and clonal selection, out-of-frame nonproductive sequences were analyzed. Starting from the raw public reads, TCRdb applied fastp trimming at Q25, assembled clones with MiXCR and retained in-frame beta chains. Rows with a matching CDR3 protein are joined into one entry that keeps the most common DNA and genes. The V and J calls and clone size come from TCRdb's table, not from the authors' own analysis. Here the sample has about 220,000 distinct CDR3 sequences; roughly 7.5% occur a single time. The ten biggest clones cover around 1.8% of the sample.

Every donor in the study was a healthy Caucasian. Three pairs of female monozygotic twins, all aged about 18 to 30 years, made up the twin cohort. Miltenyi CD45RO+ enrichment and human naive T-cell isolation kits were used to isolate memory (CD45RO+) and naive T cells from PBMC. The sample was also linked to a second study, of yellow fever vaccine responses in identical twins. The second study's paper adds: According to the authors, the vaccine-induced T cell response in identical twins seemed to be partly convergent and partly specific to each individual. In identical twins, the study followed T cell clones that responded to the vaccine with precision.

Sequenced: memory (CD45RO+) T cells sorted from blood. The cell subset or site label on this specimen signifies: CD45RO+ enriched T cells. The TCR sequence derives from a young woman in good health.

The DNA sequence follows: TGCAGCGTTGATCTAGGGGGAACCGATACGCAGTATTTT. Its coded protein is CSVDLGGTDTQYF. The chain was built from TRBV29-1 and TRBJ2-3, with a tentative D gene TRBD1 over 6 matching bases. The CDR3 goes from the cysteine to the phenylalanine over 13 residues. The CDR3 DNA has 39 bases and is translated from base 1. As encoded in the germline V gene, CDR1 is SQVTM while CDR2 is ANQGSEA. V gives up 3 bases and J gives up 6 bases, and the segment between their germline ends measures 13 bases.